This TCR beta chain was sequenced in a study of shared clonotypes between healthy human individuals. Overall study findings and caveats: Apart from blood, nothing was sampled; tissue repertoires likely differ. Clonotypes not shared had lower generation probabilities than those common to all four donors.

V lost 1 base, J lost 5 bases, and 18 bases lay in between. The CDR3 covers 16 residues. Germline CDR1 is MGHRA and CDR2 is YSYEKL. Produced via immunoSEQ multiplex PCR; TCRdb's table is partial and in-frame only. The sample yields over a million clones, 98% seen once. Comments on this clone: As yet, its antigen is unknown.

V gene TRBV4-1 combines with J gene TRBJ2-7, with D perhaps TRBD2 (5 bases). The sample consisted of naive CD4+ T cells sorted from blood. The subset here: CD45RA+ positively selected. This receptor was taken from a man younger than 40 in good health. The CDR3 DNA is TGCGCCAGCAGCCAAGTTCCGAGGGATCGTAAGGACGAGCAGTACTTC. Translated, it gives CASSQVPRDRKDEQYF.